These T cell receptor beta chains were read from a single sample in a study of blood T cell repertoires in COVID-19. The assay was immunoSEQ multiplex PCR, and TCRdb's table has in-frame clones only and misses some. Of 250,000 or so clones in the sample, about 87% are singletons; the top ten hold approximately 1.6%. The source material was peripheral blood. These receptors all come from a woman between 35 and 50 years old who had recovered from COVID-19. The CDR3 runs from the conserved cysteine through the conserved F or W. A D gene is named only where the DNA matches it firmly. Size tells how often a clone was seen (once, few, many) or the class of an expanded clone, and some rows leave it out.

cdr3_length j_call d_call v_call clone_size cdr3_nt cdr3_aa
12 TRBJ2-7 TRBD1 TRBV27 . TGTGCCAGTGGGACAGGGGTTTACGAGCAGTACTTC CASGTGVYEQYF
15 TRBJ1-5 TRBD1 TRBV6-5 . TGTGCCAGCAGCCGGACAGGGGTGGGCAATCAGCCCCAGCATTTT CASSRTGVGNQPQHF
15 TRBJ1-6 TRBD1 TRBV11-3 . TGTGCCAGCAGCTTAGGAGGGACAGAGAATTCACCCCTCCACTTT CASSLGGTENSPLHF
15 TRBJ2-2 TRBD1 TRBV19 . TGTGCCAGTAGTACCCGACAGGGATACACCGGGGAGCTGTTTTTT CASSTRQGYTGELFF
13 TRBJ1-6 . TRBV2 once TGTGCCAGCAGTGTATCGTATAATTCACCCCTCCACTTT CASSVSYNSPLHF
15 TRBJ2-3 . TRBV5-1 . TGCGCCAGCAGCTTGCGCGGGGCGAATACAGATACGCAGTATTTT CASSLRGANTDTQYF
13 TRBJ1-2 . TRBV12-3/TRBV12-4 . TGTGCCAGCAGCCCAAATCTGCAGTATGGCTACACCTTC CASSPNLQYGYTF
16 TRBJ1-4 . TRBV21-1 once TGTGCCAGCAGCACGTCTACGGGTGCAACTAATGAAAAACTGTTTTTT CASSTSTGATNEKLFF
15 TRBJ1-5 . TRBV12-5 . TGTGCTAGTGGTCTTGCCCCCCCCCAGGTTCAGCCCCAGCATTTT CASGLAPPQVQPQHF
15 TRBJ1-3 . TRBV4-1 few TGCGCCAGCACCACAAATCCGTCGGGAGTGAACACCATATATTTT CASTTNPSGVNTIYF
17 TRBJ2-1 TRBD1 TRBV3-1/TRBV3-2 . TGTGCCAGCAGCCAAGGTTTTTGGCAGGGGGCTTACAATGAGCAGTTCTTC CASSQGFWQGAYNEQFF
13 TRBJ1-2 TRBD1 TRBV7-3 few TGTGCCAGCAGCTTGGGACAGAACTATGGCTACACCTTC CASSLGQNYGYTF
11 TRBJ2-5 . TRBV6-2/TRBV6-3 once TGTGCCAGCAGTTTCCGAGAGACCCAGTACTTC CASSFRETQYF
15 TRBJ2-3 . TRBV5-4 . TGTGCCAGCAGCGTTACACAACTAACTACAGATACGCAGTATTTT CASSVTQLTTDTQYF
12 TRBJ2-3 . TRBV29-1 . TGCAGCGTTGGCGGGGTCCCCGATACGCAGTATTTT CSVGGVPDTQYF
15 TRBJ2-7 . TRBV7-6 . TGTGCCAGCAGCTTAGCGTTAGAGACAGCGTACGAGCAGTACTTC CASSLALETAYEQYF
15 TRBJ1-5 TRBD1 TRBV30 . TGTGCCTGGAGGACAGGGGGCGCGGGCAATCAGCCCCAGCATTTT CAWRTGGAGNQPQHF
13 TRBJ2-7 . TRBV28 few TGTGCCAGCAGACAGACCCCGGGGACAGAGCAGTACTTC CASRQTPGTEQYF
15 TRBJ2-2 . TRBV4-1 . TGCGCCAGCAGCCAACGGCAGGCAGGGGTCGGGGAGCTGTTTTTT CASSQRQAGVGELFF
17 TRBJ2-1 TRBD2 TRBV11-3 . TGTGCCAGCAGCCCCGGGACTAGCGGGGGGGCCCCCGATGAGCAGTTCTTC CASSPGTSGGAPDEQFF
12 TRBJ1-2 . TRBV5-1 . TGCGCCAGCAGCTTGGCCGACTATGGCTACACCTTC CASSLADYGYTF
14 TRBJ1-5 TRBD1 TRBV6-5 . TGTGCCAGCACCCCAGACAGGGGGAATCAGCCCCAGCATTTT CASTPDRGNQPQHF
16 TRBJ1-1 . TRBV6-4 . TGTGCCAGCAGTGAAAGGGCAGGGCTTAGAGGCACTGAAGCTTTCTTT CASSERAGLRGTEAFF
15 TRBJ2-2 . TRBV2 once TGTGCCAGCAGTGAAATGGTATACGGGGCCGGGGAGCTGTTTTTT CASSEMVYGAGELFF
15 TRBJ2-1 TRBD1 TRBV7-9 . TGTGCCAGCAGCTCGGGACAGGGGATGGTCAATGAGCAGTTCTTC CASSSGQGMVNEQFF
16 TRBJ1-3 . TRBV28 . TGTGCCAGCGGATGGACGACAGACCTTACTGGAAACACCATATATTTT CASGWTTDLTGNTIYF
13 TRBJ1-1 . TRBV5-1 . TGCGCCAGCCAAATCGGGTCTAACGCTGAAGCTTTCTTT CASQIGSNAEAFF
13 TRBJ1-5 . TRBV19 . TGTGCCAGTAGTATAGATTTGTTCTCCCCCCAGCATTTT CASSIDLFSPQHF
11 TRBJ1-1 . TRBV20-1 . TGCAGTGCGCCAGGGAACACTGAAGCTTTCTTT CSAPGNTEAFF
17 TRBJ2-3 . TRBV25-1 . TGTGCCAGCAGTGAATCTTGGCAGGGGGGTGGGAAAGATACGCAGTATTTT CASSESWQGGGKDTQYF
17 TRBJ2-7 TRBD1 TRBV7-9 . TGTGCCAGCAGCCGGATGGGACAGGGAATCGCCTCCTACGAGCAGTACTTC CASSRMGQGIASYEQYF
14 TRBJ1-1 . TRBV18 . TGTGCCAGCTCAGCATTACAAGAAAACACTGAAGCTTTCTTT CASSALQENTEAFF
17 TRBJ2-1 TRBD2 TRBV7-9 . TGTGCCAGCGGCGCAGGGCCAGCGGGGGTCCGATACAATGAGCAGTTCTTC CASGAGPAGVRYNEQFF
16 TRBJ2-7 . TRBV6-2/TRBV6-3 . TGTGCCAGCAGTTGGGCCACGTACAGGGCGGCCTACGAGCAGTACTTC CASSWATYRAAYEQYF
12 TRBJ1-4 . TRBV7-2 . TGTGCCAGCAGCTTAGGGAGGGAAAAACTGTTTTTT CASSLGREKLFF
16 TRBJ2-7 TRBD1 TRBV7-8 . TGTGCCAGCAGCTTAGGACCCGGGACAGGGGCCCACGAGCAGTACTTC CASSLGPGTGAHEQYF
14 TRBJ1-6 . TRBV6-5 . TGTGCCAGCAGTTACTCAGAGTCCCCGAATCCCCTCCACTTT CASSYSESPNPLHF
13 TRBJ1-2 . TRBV2 . TGTGCCAGCAGTCGGGATGCTAACTATGGCTACACCTTC CASSRDANYGYTF
16 TRBJ2-3 . TRBV18 . TGTGCCAGCTCACCAATTGGCCAGCCCGGGACAGATACGCAGTATTTT CASSPIGQPGTDTQYF
15 TRBJ2-3 . TRBV9 . TGTGCCAGCAGCGTGAGCGGAACTAGCACAGATACGCAGTATTTT CASSVSGTSTDTQYF
13 TRBJ2-7 . TRBV19 few TGTGCCAGTAGTCGCGAGGGTTACAACGAGCAGTACTTC CASSREGYNEQYF
12 TRBJ2-1 TRBD2 TRBV5-1 once TGCGCCAGCAGGACCCCCGGGACTAGGCTGTTCTTC CASRTPGTRLFF
13 TRBJ2-7 . TRBV7-2 . TGTGCCAGCAGTAGACAGGTCCCTGGGGAGCAGTACTTC CASSRQVPGEQYF
16 TRBJ2-2 . TRBV11-3 . TGTGCCAGCAGCTCCCCCTCAGAGGCGAACACCGGGGAGCTGTTTTTT CASSSPSEANTGELFF
16 TRBJ2-4 . TRBV7-2 . TGTGCCAGCAGCTTAGCTGGTTTGGGGGGAGGTGACATTCAGTACTTC CASSLAGLGGGDIQYF
13 TRBJ1-5 . TRBV12-3/TRBV12-4 . TGTGCCAGCAGTTTACGAGGGAATCAGCCCCAGCATTTT CASSLRGNQPQHF
18 TRBJ2-1 TRBD2 TRBV13 . TGTGCCAGCAGCCGCGGGACTAGCGGGTCGAGCTCCTACAATGAGCAGTTCTTC CASSRGTSGSSSYNEQFF
14 TRBJ2-7 . TRBV6-5 . TGTGCCAGCAGCCGGCGCGACAGAGCATACGAGCAGTACTTC CASSRRDRAYEQYF